This T cell receptor beta chain was profiled in a study of CD8 T cells in ankylosing spondylitis. TCRdb re-called the 5' RACE reads with MiXCR, one entry per CDR3 protein. There are some 340,000 distinct CDR3 sequences in the sample; roughly 15% occur only once, and roughly 1.1% lies in the top ten. Study-wide points: What seemed typical of ankylosing spondylitis blood was a TCR beta motif built from several highly homologous variants. Within peripheral blood, clones linked to disease were CD8+ and relatively rare.

Remarks on this clonotype: Antigen specificity is unknown.

This CDR3 is built from 13 residues. Germline trimming cut 10 bases from V and 7 bases from J; bases unmatched to any gene: 7. CDR1 and CDR2 from the germline V gene are MGHDK and SYGVNS. This sequence was found in a male donor with ankylosing spondylitis or in good health (not recorded which). The rearrangement uses TRBV25-1 and TRBJ1-6, with TRBD1 matching 7 bases. The material sequenced was blood, either unsorted or a sorted T cell fraction (not recorded which). CDR3: CAKSGTENSPLHF. CDR3 DNA: TGTGCCAAATCCGGGACAGAGAATTCACCCCTCCACTTT.